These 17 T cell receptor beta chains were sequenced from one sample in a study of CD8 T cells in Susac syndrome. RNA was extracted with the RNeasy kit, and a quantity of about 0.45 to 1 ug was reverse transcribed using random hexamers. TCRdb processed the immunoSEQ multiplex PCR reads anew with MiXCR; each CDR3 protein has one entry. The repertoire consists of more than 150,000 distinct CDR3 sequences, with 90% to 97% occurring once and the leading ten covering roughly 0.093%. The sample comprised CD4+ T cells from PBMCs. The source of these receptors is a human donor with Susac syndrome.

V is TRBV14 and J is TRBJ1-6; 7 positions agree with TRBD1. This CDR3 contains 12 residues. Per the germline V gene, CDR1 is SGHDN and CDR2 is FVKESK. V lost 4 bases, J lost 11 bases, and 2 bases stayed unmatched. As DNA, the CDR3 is TGTGCCAGCAGCCGTGGGACAGCACCCCTCCACTTT. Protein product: CASSRGTAPLHF.

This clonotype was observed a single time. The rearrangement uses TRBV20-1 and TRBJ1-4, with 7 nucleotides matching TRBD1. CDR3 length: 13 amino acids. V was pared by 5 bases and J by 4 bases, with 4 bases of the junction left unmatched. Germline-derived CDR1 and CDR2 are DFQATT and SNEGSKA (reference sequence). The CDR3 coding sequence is TGCAGTGCTTATGACAGGGATAATGAAAAACTGTTTTTT. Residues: CSAYDRDNEKLFF.

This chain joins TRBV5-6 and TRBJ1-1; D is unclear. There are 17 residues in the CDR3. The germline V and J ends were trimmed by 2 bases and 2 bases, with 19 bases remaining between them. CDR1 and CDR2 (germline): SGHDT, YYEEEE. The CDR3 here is CASSFFQEGQLNTEAFF. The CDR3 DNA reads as TGTGCCAGCAGCTTCTTCCAGGAGGGCCAACTTAACACTGAAGCTTTCTTT.

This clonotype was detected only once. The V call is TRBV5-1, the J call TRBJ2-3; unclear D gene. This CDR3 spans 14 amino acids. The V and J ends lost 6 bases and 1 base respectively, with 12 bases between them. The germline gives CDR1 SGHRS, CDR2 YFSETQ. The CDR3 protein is CASISTGGTDTQYF. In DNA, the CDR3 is TGCGCCAGCATTTCCACTGGAGGCACAGATACGCAGTATTTT.

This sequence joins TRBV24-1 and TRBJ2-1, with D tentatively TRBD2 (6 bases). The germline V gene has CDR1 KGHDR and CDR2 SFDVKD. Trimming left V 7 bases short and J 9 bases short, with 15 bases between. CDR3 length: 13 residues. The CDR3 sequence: CATSRGLSSEQFF. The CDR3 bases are TGTGCCACCAGCCGGGGGTTGAGCAGTGAGCAGTTCTTC.

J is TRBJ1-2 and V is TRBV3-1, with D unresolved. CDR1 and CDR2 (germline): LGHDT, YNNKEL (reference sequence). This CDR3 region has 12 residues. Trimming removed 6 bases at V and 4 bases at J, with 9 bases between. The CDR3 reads CASRRTPYGYTF. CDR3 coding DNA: TGTGCCAGCAGACGGACGCCCTATGGCTACACCTTC.

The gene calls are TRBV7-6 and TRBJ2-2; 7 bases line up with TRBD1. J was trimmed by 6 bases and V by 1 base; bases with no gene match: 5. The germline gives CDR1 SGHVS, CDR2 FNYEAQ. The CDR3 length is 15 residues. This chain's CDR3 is CASSLGTGPAGELFF. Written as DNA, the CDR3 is TGTGCCAGCAGCTTAGGGACAGGTCCGGCCGGGGAGCTGTTTTTT.

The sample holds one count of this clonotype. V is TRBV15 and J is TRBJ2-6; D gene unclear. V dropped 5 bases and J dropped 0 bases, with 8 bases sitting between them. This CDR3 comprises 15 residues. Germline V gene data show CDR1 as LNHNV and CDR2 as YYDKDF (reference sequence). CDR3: CATSPRISGANVLTF. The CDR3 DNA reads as TGTGCCACCAGCCCTCGTATCTCTGGGGCCAACGTCCTGACTTTC.

The CDR3: CASSSGTGGYTGELFF. As DNA, the CDR3 is TGTGCCAGCAGCTCCGGGACAGGGGGTTACACCGGGGAGCTGTTTTTT. This sequence joins TRBV7-2 and TRBJ2-2; TRBD1 aligns across 11 bases. Germline CDR1 and CDR2: SGHTA and FQGNSA. J was trimmed by 3 bases and V by 4 bases; bases with no gene match: 4. The CDR3 covers 16 residues.

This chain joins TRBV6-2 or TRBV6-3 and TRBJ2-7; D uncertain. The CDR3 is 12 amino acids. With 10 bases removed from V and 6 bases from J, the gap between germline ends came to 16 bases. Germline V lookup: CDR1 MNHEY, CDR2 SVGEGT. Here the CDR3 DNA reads TGTGCCACCTCTAACCCATTGGGCGAGCAGTACTTC. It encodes CATSNPLGEQYF.

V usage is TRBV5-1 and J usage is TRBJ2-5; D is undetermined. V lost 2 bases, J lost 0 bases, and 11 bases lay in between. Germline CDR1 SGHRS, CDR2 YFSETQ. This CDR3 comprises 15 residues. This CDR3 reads CASSFQEPYQETQYF. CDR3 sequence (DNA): TGCGCCAGCAGCTTCCAGGAACCGTACCAAGAGACCCAGTACTTC.

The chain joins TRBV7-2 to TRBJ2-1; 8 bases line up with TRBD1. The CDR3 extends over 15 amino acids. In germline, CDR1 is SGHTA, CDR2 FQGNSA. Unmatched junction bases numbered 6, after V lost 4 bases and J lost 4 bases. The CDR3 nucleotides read TGTGCCAGCAGCTACAGACAGGGGCCTTACAATGAGCAGTTCTTC. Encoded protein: CASSYRQGPYNEQFF.

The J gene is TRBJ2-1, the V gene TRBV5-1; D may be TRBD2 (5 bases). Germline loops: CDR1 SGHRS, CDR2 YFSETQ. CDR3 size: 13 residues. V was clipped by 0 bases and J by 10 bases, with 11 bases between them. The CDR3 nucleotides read TGCGCCAGCAGCTTGGAAGTCACGGGGGAGCAGTTCTTC. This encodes CASSLEVTGEQFF.

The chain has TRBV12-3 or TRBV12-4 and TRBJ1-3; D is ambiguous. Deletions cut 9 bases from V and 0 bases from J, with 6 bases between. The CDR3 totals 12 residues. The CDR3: CASQSSGNTIYF. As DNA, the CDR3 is TGTGCCAGTCAAAGCTCTGGAAACACCATATATTTT.

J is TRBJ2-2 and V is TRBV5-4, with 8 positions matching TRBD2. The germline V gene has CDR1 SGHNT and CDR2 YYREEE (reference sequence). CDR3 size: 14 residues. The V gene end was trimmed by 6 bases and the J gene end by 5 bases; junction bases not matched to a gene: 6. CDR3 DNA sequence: TGTGCCAGCAAGGTAGCGGGGTTTACCGGGGAGCTGTTTTTT. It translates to CASKVAGFTGELFF.

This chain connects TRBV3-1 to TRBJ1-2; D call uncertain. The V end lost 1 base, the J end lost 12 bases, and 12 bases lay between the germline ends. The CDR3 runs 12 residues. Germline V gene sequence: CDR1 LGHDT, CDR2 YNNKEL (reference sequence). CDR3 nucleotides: TGTGCCAGCAGCCAAGCATCTGGGGTTGACACCTTC. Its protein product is CASSQASGVDTF.

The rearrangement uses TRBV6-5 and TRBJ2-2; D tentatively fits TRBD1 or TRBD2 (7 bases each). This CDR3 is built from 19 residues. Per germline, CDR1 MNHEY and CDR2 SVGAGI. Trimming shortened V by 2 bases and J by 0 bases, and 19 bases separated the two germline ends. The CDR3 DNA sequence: TGTGCCAGCAGTTACGGACCTGGGAGGGGGCCCGCGAACACCGGGGAGCTGTTTTTT. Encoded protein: CASSYGPGRGPANTGELFF.